Sequencing of this T cell receptor (beta chain) was carried out in a study of blood T cell repertoires in COVID-19 (TCRdb year 2020). With respect to the entire study: Samples from collaborators originated in the United States, Italy and Spain and spanned both the acute and convalescent phases of COVID-19. The repertoires were released in a freely available public database intended as a resource for research on the immune response to SARS-CoV-2. Subjects who had been exposed to COVID-19, were actively infected with it, or had recovered from it provided the deeply sampled blood TCRbeta repertoires that made up the dataset. Nearly every sample came with metadata listing a de-identified subject ID, COVID-19 status, age in years and sex. Where available, HLA class I and class II types were obtained from metadata supplied by the sample provider rather than from assay-based typing. The material from the prospective study consisted of cDNA or gDNA derived from T cells, B-cell-depleted T cells, or PBMCs. The samples were drawn from two sources: the first 160 participants of the ongoing ImmuneRACE study, and 1,254 subjects contributed by 6 global collaborators.

Turning to this clone: The antigen it binds to is not known. No base qualities exist here, and no much larger clone lies one base off it.

TCRbeta CDR3 regions were amplified from genomic DNA using the immunoSEQ Assay, a bias-controlled multiplex PCR. Concerning the study's data processing: The number of nucleated cells in each sample was estimated by amplification of reference gene primers within the assay. To quantify the absolute abundance of each unique TCRbeta CDR3 rearrangement, sequence reads were collapsed and filtered. For each sample, productive Simpson clonality was calculated as the square root of Simpson's diversity index across productive rearrangements. TCRdb re-hosts the immuneACCESS table, in-frame sequences only. Its copies lack some clones; in the studies checked, an unresolved V gene accounts for under half of them, and the cause for the rest is not known. V and J calls and clone size are as listed in that table; D and trimming were resolved from the DNA. The sample has under 200,000 clones on record, around 80% of them singletons. 10% to 15% of the sample goes to the ten largest clones.

Enrolling through a virtual design, the prospective study's participants ranged in age from roughly 18 to 90 years and lived across roughly 23 United States geographic areas. In the prospective study, participants were assigned to cohorts based on the clinical history participants reported in a screening survey and a study questionnaire. ImmuneRACE Cohort 3 recovered participants were defined by two consecutive negative NP/OP PCR tests, healthcare professional clearance, or symptom resolution. In the prospective study, mobile phlebotomists collected whole blood, serum and a nasopharyngeal or oropharyngeal swab from each participant. Over an approximately two-month period, participants in the prospective study had the option of providing additional blood draws and questionnaires. Before DNA extraction, blood samples from the prospective study were shipped at room temperature or frozen. The CDR3 measures 14 amino acids from cysteine to phenylalanine. The sequence is cut down to CDR3 DNA, 42 bases in frame from base 1. Reading the germline V gene gives CDR1 KGHSH and CDR2 LQKENI. The trim is 1 base for V and 1 base for J, with a gap of 7 bases between the germline ends.

Study-wide conclusions, independent of this receptor: How much clinical and demographic metadata was included differed by source and by participant, and the metadata was provided uncurated.

The chain employs TRBV18 and TRBJ1-1; there is no confident call for the D gene. Source material: PBMCs or T cells enriched from blood (not recorded which). This receptor was taken from a woman aged 60 to 75 who had recovered from COVID-19. The nucleotide sequence is TGTGCCAGCTCACCACTACAGTCGAACACTGAAGCTTTCTTT. Translated, this gives CASSPLQSNTEAFF.